This T cell receptor (beta chain) was captured by sequencing in a study of beta chain features in type 1 diabetes. Overall study results and limits: Junctions at VDJ sites from type 1 diabetes patients had fewer insertions and more deletions. People with Type 1 diabetes carried modestly yet significantly shorter TCRB CDR3s in all four CD4+ subsets.

Investigators reverse transcribed all isolated RNA, so they sequenced expressed TCRB transcripts. Profiling relied on immunoSEQ multiplex PCR, and the TCRdb table lists in-frame clones only, not all of them. The data show under 850,000 clones, around an eighth seen once. With regard to this clone: Its specificity is not known.

Sorted CD4+ subsets: naive, central memory, regulatory, stem cell-like memory (CD45RO/CCR7/CD25/CD127/CD95/CD27 panel). This receptor was taken from a man aged 18-30 years with type 1 diabetes. Sequenced input: naive CD4+ T cells from blood.

The CDR3: CASSEVKQQPQHF. CDR3 DNA: TGTGCCAGCAGTGAAGTGAAACAGCAGCCCCAGCATTTT. The rearrangement uses TRBV6-1 and TRBJ1-5; D unclear. The CDR3 extends over 13 amino acids. CDR1 is MNHNS, CDR2 SASEGT, per germline. The V end was cut by 1 base, the J end by 7 bases, with 8 bases between.